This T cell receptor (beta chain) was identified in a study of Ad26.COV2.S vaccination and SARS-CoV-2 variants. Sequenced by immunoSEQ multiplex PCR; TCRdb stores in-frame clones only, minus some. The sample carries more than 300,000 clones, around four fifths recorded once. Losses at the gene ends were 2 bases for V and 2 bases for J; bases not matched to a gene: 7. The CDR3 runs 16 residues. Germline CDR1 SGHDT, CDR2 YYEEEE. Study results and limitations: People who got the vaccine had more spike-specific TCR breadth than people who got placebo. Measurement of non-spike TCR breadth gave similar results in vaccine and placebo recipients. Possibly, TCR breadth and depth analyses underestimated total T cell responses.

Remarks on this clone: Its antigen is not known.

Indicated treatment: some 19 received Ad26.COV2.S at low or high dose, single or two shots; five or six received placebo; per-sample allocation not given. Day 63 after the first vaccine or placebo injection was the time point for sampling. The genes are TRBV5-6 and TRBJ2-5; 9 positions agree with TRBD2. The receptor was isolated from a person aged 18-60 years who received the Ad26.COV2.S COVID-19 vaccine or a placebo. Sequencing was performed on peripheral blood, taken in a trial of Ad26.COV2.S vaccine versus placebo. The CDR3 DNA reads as TGTGCCAGCAGCTTAGAGCGGGGGGAGTTTCAAGAGACCCAGTACTTC. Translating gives CASSLERGEFQETQYF.